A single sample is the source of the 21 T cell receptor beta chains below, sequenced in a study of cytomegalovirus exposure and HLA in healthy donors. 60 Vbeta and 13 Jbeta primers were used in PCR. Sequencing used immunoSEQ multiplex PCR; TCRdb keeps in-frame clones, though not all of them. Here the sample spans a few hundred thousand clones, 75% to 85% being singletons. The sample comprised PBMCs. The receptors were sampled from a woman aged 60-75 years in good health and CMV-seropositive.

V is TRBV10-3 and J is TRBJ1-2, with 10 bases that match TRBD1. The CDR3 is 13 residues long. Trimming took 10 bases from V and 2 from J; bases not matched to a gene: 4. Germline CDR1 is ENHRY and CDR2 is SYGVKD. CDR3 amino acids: CANGQGGNYGYTF. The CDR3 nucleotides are TGTGCCAACGGACAGGGGGGGAACTATGGCTACACCTTC.

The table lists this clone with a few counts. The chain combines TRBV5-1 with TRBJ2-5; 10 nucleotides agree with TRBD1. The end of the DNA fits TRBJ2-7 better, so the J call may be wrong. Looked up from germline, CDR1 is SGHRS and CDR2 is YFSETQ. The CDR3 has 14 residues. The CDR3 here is CASSLVGQGNEQYF. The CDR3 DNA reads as TGCGCCAGCAGCTTAGTGGGACAGGGGAACGAGCAGTACTTC.

CDR3 nucleotides: TGTGCCAGCAGTGAAGGCTACCTGACAGGACGGAATGAAAAACTGTTTTTT. Protein sequence: CASSEGYLTGRNEKLFF. This chain connects TRBV2 to TRBJ1-4; maybe TRBD1 (6 bases). V was pared by 1 base and J by 5 bases, with 17 bases between. Germline CDR1 and CDR2: SNHLY and FYNNEI. This CDR3 contains 17 residues.

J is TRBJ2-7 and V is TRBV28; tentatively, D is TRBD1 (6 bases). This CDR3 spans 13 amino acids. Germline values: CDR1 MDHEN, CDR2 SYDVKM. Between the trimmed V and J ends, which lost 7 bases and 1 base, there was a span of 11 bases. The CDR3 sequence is CASTGTPSYEQYF. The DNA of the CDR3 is TGTGCCAGCACAGGGACACCGTCCTACGAGCAGTACTTC.

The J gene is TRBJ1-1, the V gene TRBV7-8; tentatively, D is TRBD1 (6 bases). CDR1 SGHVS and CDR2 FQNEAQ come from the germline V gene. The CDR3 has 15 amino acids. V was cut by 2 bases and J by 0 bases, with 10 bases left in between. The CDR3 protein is CASSLRGQMNTEAFF. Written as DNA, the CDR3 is TGTGCCAGCAGCTTACGCGGACAGATGAACACTGAAGCTTTCTTT.

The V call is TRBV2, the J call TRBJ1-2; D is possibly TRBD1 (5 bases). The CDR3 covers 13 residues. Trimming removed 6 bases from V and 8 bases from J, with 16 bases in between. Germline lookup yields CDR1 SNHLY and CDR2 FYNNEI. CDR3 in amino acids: CASRQAQGGGYTF. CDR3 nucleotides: TGTGCCAGCAGACAGGCCCAAGGAGGGGGCTACACCTTC. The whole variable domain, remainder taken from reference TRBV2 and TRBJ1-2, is EPEVTQTPSHQVTQMGQEVILRCVPISNHLYFYWYRQILGQKVEFLVSFYNNEISEKSEIFDDQFSVERPDGSNFTLKIRSTKLEDSAMYFCASRQAQGGGYTFGSGTRLTVV.

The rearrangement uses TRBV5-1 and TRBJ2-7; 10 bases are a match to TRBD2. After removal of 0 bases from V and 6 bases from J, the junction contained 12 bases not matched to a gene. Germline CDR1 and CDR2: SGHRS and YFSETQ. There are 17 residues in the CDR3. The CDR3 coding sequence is TGCGCCAGCAGCTTGGGCACTGGGCTAGCGGGAGAGACCGAGCAGTACTTC. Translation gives CASSLGTGLAGETEQYF.

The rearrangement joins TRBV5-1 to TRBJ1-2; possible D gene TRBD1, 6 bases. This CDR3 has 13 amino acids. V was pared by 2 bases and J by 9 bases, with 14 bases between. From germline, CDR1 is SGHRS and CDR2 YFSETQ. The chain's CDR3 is CASSFMTGQSYTF. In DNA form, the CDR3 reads TGCGCCAGCAGCTTCATGACAGGTCAGAGCTACACCTTC.

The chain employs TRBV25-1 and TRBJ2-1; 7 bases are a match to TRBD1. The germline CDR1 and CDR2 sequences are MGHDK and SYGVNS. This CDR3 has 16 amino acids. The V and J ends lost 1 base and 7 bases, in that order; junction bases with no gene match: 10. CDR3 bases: TGTGCCAGCAGTGAATCCCACACAGGGGTTGGGAATGAGCAGTTCTTC. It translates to CASSESHTGVGNEQFF.

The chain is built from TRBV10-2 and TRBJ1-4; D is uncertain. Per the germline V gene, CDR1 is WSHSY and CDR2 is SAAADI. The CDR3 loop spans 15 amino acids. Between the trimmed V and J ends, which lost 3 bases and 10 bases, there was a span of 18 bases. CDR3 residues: CASSETPMNGGKLFF. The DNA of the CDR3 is TGCGCCAGCAGTGAAACGCCGATGAACGGTGGAAAACTGTTTTTT.

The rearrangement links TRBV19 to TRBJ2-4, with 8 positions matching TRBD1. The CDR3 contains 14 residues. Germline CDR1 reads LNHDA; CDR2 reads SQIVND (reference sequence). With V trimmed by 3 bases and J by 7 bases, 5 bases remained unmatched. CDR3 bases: TGTGCCAGTAGTATTCTGGACAGGGCCAACATTCAGTACTTC. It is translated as CASSILDRANIQYF. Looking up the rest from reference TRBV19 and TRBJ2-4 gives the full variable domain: DGGITQSPKYLFRKEGQNVTLSCEQNLNHDAMYWYRQDPGQGLRLIYYSQIVNDFQKGDIAEGYSVSREKKESFPLTVTSAQKNPTAFYLCASSILDRANIQYFGAGTRLSVL.

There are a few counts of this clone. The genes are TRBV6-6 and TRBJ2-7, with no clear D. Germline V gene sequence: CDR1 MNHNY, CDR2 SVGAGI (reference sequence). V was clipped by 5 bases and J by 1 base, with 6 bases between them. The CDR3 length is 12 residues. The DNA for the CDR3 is TGTGCCAGCAGTGCCCGGTCCTACGAGCAGTACTTC. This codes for CASSARSYEQYF.

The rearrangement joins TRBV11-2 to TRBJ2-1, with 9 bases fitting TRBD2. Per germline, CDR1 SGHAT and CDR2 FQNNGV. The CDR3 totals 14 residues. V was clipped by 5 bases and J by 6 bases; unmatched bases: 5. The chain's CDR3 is CASSPPTSGNEQFF. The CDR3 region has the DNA TGTGCCAGCAGCCCACCGACTAGCGGCAATGAGCAGTTCTTC.

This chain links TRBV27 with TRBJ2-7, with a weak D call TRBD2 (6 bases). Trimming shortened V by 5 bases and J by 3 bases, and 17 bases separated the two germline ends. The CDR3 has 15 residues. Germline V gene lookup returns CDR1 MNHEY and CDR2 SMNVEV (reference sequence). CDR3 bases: TGTGCCAGCAGTCCCTTCGGGAGTGGATACTACGAGCAGTACTTC. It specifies CASSPFGSGYYEQYF.

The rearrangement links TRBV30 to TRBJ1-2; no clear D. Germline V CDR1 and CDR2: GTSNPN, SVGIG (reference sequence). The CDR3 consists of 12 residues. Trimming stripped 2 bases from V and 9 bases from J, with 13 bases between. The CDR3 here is CAWSPGSARYTF. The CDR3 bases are TGTGCCTGGAGTCCCGGGAGTGCTCGCTACACCTTC.

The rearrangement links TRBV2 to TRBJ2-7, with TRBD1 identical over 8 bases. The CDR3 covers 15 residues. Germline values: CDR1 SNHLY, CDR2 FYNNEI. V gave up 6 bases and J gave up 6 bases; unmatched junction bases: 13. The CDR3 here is CASSPWGTGSAEQYF. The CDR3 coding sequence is TGTGCCAGCAGCCCTTGGGGGACAGGTTCGGCCGAGCAGTACTTC.

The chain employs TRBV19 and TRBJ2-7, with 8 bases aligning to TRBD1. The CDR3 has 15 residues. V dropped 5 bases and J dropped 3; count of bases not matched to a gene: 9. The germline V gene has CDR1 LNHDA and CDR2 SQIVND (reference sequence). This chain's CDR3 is CASSSTRTGFYEQYF. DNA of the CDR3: TGTGCCAGTAGTTCCACTCGGACAGGGTTCTACGAGCAGTACTTC.

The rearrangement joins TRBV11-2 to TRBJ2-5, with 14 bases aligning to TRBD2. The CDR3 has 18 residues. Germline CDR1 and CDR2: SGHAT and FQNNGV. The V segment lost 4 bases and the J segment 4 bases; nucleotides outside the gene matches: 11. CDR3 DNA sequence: TGTGCCAGCAGCTCCGGACTAGCGGGAGGATTGGCTATAGAGACCCAGTACTTC. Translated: CASSSGLAGGLAIETQYF. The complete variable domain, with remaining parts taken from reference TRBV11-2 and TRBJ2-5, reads EAGVAQSPRYKIIEKRQSVAFWCNPISGHATLYWYQQILGQGPKLLIQFQNNGVVDDSQLPKDRFSAERLKGVDSTLKIQPAKLEDSAVYLCASSSGLAGGLAIETQYFGPGTRLLVL.

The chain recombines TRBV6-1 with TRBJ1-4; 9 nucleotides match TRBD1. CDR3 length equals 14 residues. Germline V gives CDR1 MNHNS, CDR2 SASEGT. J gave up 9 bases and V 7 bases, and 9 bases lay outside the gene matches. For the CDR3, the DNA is TGTGCCAGCACCGGGGGACAGGGTTCTAAAAAACTGTTTTTT. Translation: CASTGGQGSKKLFF.

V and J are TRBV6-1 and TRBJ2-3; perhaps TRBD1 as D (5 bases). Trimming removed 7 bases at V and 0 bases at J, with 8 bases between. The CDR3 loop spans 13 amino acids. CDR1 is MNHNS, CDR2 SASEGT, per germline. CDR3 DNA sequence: TGTGCCAGCACGGCAGGGAGCACAGATACGCAGTATTTT. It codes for CASTAGSTDTQYF.

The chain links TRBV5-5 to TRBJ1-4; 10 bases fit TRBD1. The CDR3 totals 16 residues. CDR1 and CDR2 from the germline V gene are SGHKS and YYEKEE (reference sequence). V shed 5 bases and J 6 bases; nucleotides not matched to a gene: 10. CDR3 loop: CASRQDWTGGDEKLFF. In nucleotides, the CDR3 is TGTGCCAGCAGACAGGACTGGACAGGGGGGGATGAAAAACTGTTTTTT.